This is a list of T cell receptor beta chains from one sample in a study of cytomegalovirus exposure and HLA in healthy donors. Assay used: immunoSEQ multiplex PCR; TCRdb lists only in-frame clones, some missing. Of about 190,000 clones listed, 70% to 80% were seen once; the top ten hold roughly 14%. Specimen: PBMCs. The receptors here all came from a woman aged 25-40 years in good health and CMV-seropositive. Both conserved end residues are part of each CDR3. Each record gives: CDR3 length, D gene, clone size, V gene, J gene, CDR3 DNA, CDR3 protein. The D gene is left open where the match is weak. Clone size is stated in some rows and not others, as once, few, many or a class when expanded.

CDR3 length: 15; D gene: TRBD1; clone size: .; V gene: TRBV19; J gene: TRBJ1-5; CDR3 DNA: TGTGCCAGTAGTTTAACAGGGGGCGGCAATCAGCCCCAGCATTTT; CDR3 protein: CASSLTGGGNQPQHF
CDR3 length: 15; D gene: .; clone size: .; V gene: TRBV19; J gene: TRBJ1-4; CDR3 DNA: TGTGCCAGTAGTATGAGAGGGTGGGTGCAAGAAAAACTGTTTTTT; CDR3 protein: CASSMRGWVQEKLFF
CDR3 length: 12; D gene: .; clone size: .; V gene: TRBV6-6; J gene: TRBJ2-7; CDR3 DNA: TGTGCCTGCGCCCCAACCTCCTACGAGCAGTACTTC; CDR3 protein: CACAPTSYEQYF
CDR3 length: 14; D gene: TRBD2; clone size: .; V gene: TRBV29-1; J gene: TRBJ2-1; CDR3 DNA: TGCAGCGTTGAGGTGAGCGGGGTCAACAATGAGCAGTTCTTC; CDR3 protein: CSVEVSGVNNEQFF
CDR3 length: 14; D gene: TRBD1; clone size: .; V gene: TRBV18; J gene: TRBJ1-2; CDR3 DNA: TGTGCCAGCGGCCGGGACAGTCTTCTCTATGGCTACACCTTC; CDR3 protein: CASGRDSLLYGYTF
CDR3 length: 16; D gene: TRBD2; clone size: .; V gene: TRBV27; J gene: TRBJ2-7; CDR3 DNA: TGTGCCAGCACAAGGGCGGGGGTCGAGTATATACACGAGCAGTACTTC; CDR3 protein: CASTRAGVEYIHEQYF
CDR3 length: 14; D gene: .; clone size: few; V gene: TRBV6-4; J gene: TRBJ2-3; CDR3 DNA: TGTGCCAGCAGTGAAGTGGGGAGGCCAGATACGCAGTATTTT; CDR3 protein: CASSEVGRPDTQYF
CDR3 length: 15; D gene: .; clone size: .; V gene: TRBV4-3; J gene: TRBJ2-7; CDR3 DNA: TGCGCCAGCAGCCAAGAATTTGCGGCGACCTACGAGCAGTACTTC; CDR3 protein: CASSQEFAATYEQYF
CDR3 length: 15; D gene: TRBD1; clone size: .; V gene: TRBV29-1; J gene: TRBJ2-3; CDR3 DNA: TGCAGCGTTGTTTCGACAGGGGTAGATGCAGATACGCAGTATTTT; CDR3 protein: CSVVSTGVDADTQYF
CDR3 length: 13; D gene: .; clone size: .; V gene: TRBV11-3; J gene: TRBJ2-5; CDR3 DNA: TGTGCCAGCAGCCCAGCTACTACAGAGACCCAGTACTTC; CDR3 protein: CASSPATTETQYF
CDR3 length: 15; D gene: TRBD2; clone size: few; V gene: TRBV5-4; J gene: TRBJ2-5; CDR3 DNA: TGTGCCAGCAGACCCGGAGCGGGAGAGATGCAGACCCAGTACTTC; CDR3 protein: CASRPGAGEMQTQYF
CDR3 length: 14; D gene: .; clone size: .; V gene: TRBV7-9; J gene: TRBJ2-7; CDR3 DNA: TGTGCCAGCAGCTTCGGTCGGCTAGCCTACGAGCAGTACTTC; CDR3 protein: CASSFGRLAYEQYF
CDR3 length: 14; D gene: TRBD1; clone size: .; V gene: TRBV19; J gene: TRBJ1-1; CDR3 DNA: TGTGCCAGCAGACAGGGAAGTACAGATACTGAAGCTTTCTTT; CDR3 protein: CASRQGSTDTEAFF
CDR3 length: 13; D gene: .; clone size: .; V gene: TRBV6-1; J gene: TRBJ2-2; CDR3 DNA: TGTGCCAGCAGTGAATCCCAGGCCGGGGAGCTGTTTTTT; CDR3 protein: CASSESQAGELFF
CDR3 length: 14; D gene: .; clone size: .; V gene: TRBV9; J gene: TRBJ2-3; CDR3 DNA: TGTGCCAGCAGCTCAGCTCAGGTTCTGGATACGCAGTATTTT; CDR3 protein: CASSSAQVLDTQYF
CDR3 length: 16; D gene: TRBD1; clone size: few; V gene: TRBV4-1; J gene: TRBJ1-2; CDR3 DNA: TGCGCCAGCAGGCGTAACACAGGGGAGGAGATCTATGGCTACACCTTC; CDR3 protein: CASRRNTGEEIYGYTF
CDR3 length: 13; D gene: TRBD1; clone size: .; V gene: TRBV19; J gene: TRBJ2-2; CDR3 DNA: TGTGCCAGTAACAGGGGGCGAGGCGGGGAGCTGTTTTTT; CDR3 protein: CASNRGRGGELFF
CDR3 length: 16; D gene: TRBD1; clone size: .; V gene: TRBV28; J gene: TRBJ1-2; CDR3 DNA: TGTGCCAGCAGCCAAGGACAGGGGGCGGTAGGCTATGGCTACACCTTC; CDR3 protein: CASSQGQGAVGYGYTF
CDR3 length: 14; D gene: TRBD2; clone size: .; V gene: TRBV30; J gene: TRBJ2-7; CDR3 DNA: TGTGCCTCGGGGAGCGGGGCGGGAGTAGGCGAGCAGTACTTC; CDR3 protein: CASGSGAGVGEQYF
CDR3 length: 9; D gene: .; clone size: few; V gene: TRBV6-6; J gene: TRBJ1-1; CDR3 DNA: TGTGCCAGCAGCGGGGTAGCTTTCTTT; CDR3 protein: CASSGVAFF
CDR3 length: 17; D gene: TRBD1; clone size: once; V gene: TRBV28; J gene: TRBJ2-7; CDR3 DNA: TGTGCCAGCAGTTTCAAAATTTATCGGGACAGGGGGCTCGAGCAGTACTTC; CDR3 protein: CASSFKIYRDRGLEQYF
CDR3 length: 16; D gene: TRBD1; clone size: .; V gene: TRBV11-3; J gene: TRBJ1-4; CDR3 DNA: TGTGCCAGCAGCTCCGGACAGGGGGGTACTAATGAAAAACTGTTTTTT; CDR3 protein: CASSSGQGGTNEKLFF
CDR3 length: 14; D gene: TRBD1; clone size: .; V gene: TRBV11-2; J gene: TRBJ2-2; CDR3 DNA: TGTGCCAGCAGAACAGGGGAGCACACCGGGGAGCTGTTTTTT; CDR3 protein: CASRTGEHTGELFF
CDR3 length: 13; D gene: .; clone size: .; V gene: TRBV5-1; J gene: TRBJ2-7; CDR3 DNA: TGCGCCAGCAGCTTGGACAGGGATGTCGAGCAGTACTTC; CDR3 protein: CASSLDRDVEQYF
CDR3 length: 15; D gene: .; clone size: few; V gene: TRBV5-4; J gene: TRBJ1-3; CDR3 DNA: TGTGCCAGGTGCGACGGGGGGGGCGCTGGAAACACCATATATTTT; CDR3 protein: CARCDGGGAGNTIYF
CDR3 length: 16; D gene: TRBD2; clone size: .; V gene: TRBV4-1; J gene: TRBJ2-3; CDR3 DNA: TGCGCCAGCAGCCCGGGACTAGCGGGAATCACAGATACGCAGTATTTT; CDR3 protein: CASSPGLAGITDTQYF
CDR3 length: 14; D gene: .; clone size: .; V gene: TRBV6-5; J gene: TRBJ1-1; CDR3 DNA: TGTGCCAGCAGTCCAGGCGGGGCGGTCACTGAAGCTTTCTTT; CDR3 protein: CASSPGGAVTEAFF
CDR3 length: 15; D gene: TRBD1; clone size: .; V gene: TRBV7-2; J gene: TRBJ2-7; CDR3 DNA: TGTGCCAGCAGCTTAGCGGACAGGGGGCCCTACGAGCAGTACTTC; CDR3 protein: CASSLADRGPYEQYF
CDR3 length: 16; D gene: TRBD2; clone size: .; V gene: TRBV30; J gene: TRBJ2-5; CDR3 DNA: TGTGCCTGGAGTGTACGGGGGGGAGGGCCCGTGGAGACCCAGTACTTC; CDR3 protein: CAWSVRGGGPVETQYF
CDR3 length: 16; D gene: TRBD2; clone size: .; V gene: TRBV11-2; J gene: TRBJ2-7; CDR3 DNA: TGTGCCAGCAGCTTATATAGCGGGACTAGCGGTTACGAGCAGTACTTC; CDR3 protein: CASSLYSGTSGYEQYF
CDR3 length: 14; D gene: .; clone size: once; V gene: TRBV10-3; J gene: TRBJ2-7; CDR3 DNA: TGTGCCATCAGTGAAAGGATTCAAGACTACGAGCAGTACTTC; CDR3 protein: CAISERIQDYEQYF
CDR3 length: 15; D gene: .; clone size: .; V gene: TRBV30; J gene: TRBJ1-2; CDR3 DNA: TGTGCCTGGAGTGTACTCCCACAGATTAACTATGGCTACACCTTC; CDR3 protein: CAWSVLPQINYGYTF
CDR3 length: 13; D gene: .; clone size: .; V gene: TRBV7-6; J gene: TRBJ2-3; CDR3 DNA: TGTGCCAGCAGCTTAGCTTTCCAAGATACGCAGTATTTT; CDR3 protein: CASSLAFQDTQYF
CDR3 length: 14; D gene: .; clone size: .; V gene: TRBV5-4; J gene: TRBJ2-2; CDR3 DNA: TGTGCCAGCAGCTTGGGAGGGATGGCCGGGGAGCTGTTTTTT; CDR3 protein: CASSLGGMAGELFF
CDR3 length: 15; D gene: TRBD2; clone size: few; V gene: TRBV5-4; J gene: TRBJ2-2; CDR3 DNA: TGTGCCAGCAGCCCACCTAGCGGGGGGGCCGGGGAGCTGTTTTTT; CDR3 protein: CASSPPSGGAGELFF
CDR3 length: 13; D gene: TRBD1; clone size: .; V gene: TRBV28; J gene: TRBJ2-1; CDR3 DNA: TGTGCCAGCAGCCCCGGGACAGACAATGAGCAGTTCTTC; CDR3 protein: CASSPGTDNEQFF
CDR3 length: 14; D gene: TRBD2; clone size: .; V gene: TRBV30; J gene: TRBJ2-3; CDR3 DNA: TGTGCCTGGAGTCTGGCGGGAGCCGGAGATACGCAGTATTTT; CDR3 protein: CAWSLAGAGDTQYF
CDR3 length: 10; D gene: .; clone size: .; V gene: TRBV6-1; J gene: TRBJ1-1; CDR3 DNA: TGTGCCAGCAGTAACAGGGTAGCTTTCTTT; CDR3 protein: CASSNRVAFF
CDR3 length: 13; D gene: .; clone size: .; V gene: TRBV6-1; J gene: TRBJ2-1; CDR3 DNA: TGTGCCAGCAGTCAACAGGTCTACAATGAGCAGTTCTTC; CDR3 protein: CASSQQVYNEQFF
CDR3 length: 15; D gene: .; clone size: .; V gene: TRBV5-1; J gene: TRBJ1-1; CDR3 DNA: TGCGCCAGCAGCGCCGATTTATCTATGAACACTGAAGCTTTCTTT; CDR3 protein: CASSADLSMNTEAFF
CDR3 length: 15; D gene: .; clone size: .; V gene: TRBV9; J gene: TRBJ2-1; CDR3 DNA: TGTGCCAGCAGCGTAGACCTTACATCCCACAATGAGCAGTTCTTC; CDR3 protein: CASSVDLTSHNEQFF
CDR3 length: 14; D gene: .; clone size: .; V gene: TRBV18; J gene: TRBJ2-5; CDR3 DNA: TGTGCCAGCTCACCCTTACAGCAACAAGAGACCCAGTACTTC; CDR3 protein: CASSPLQQQETQYF
CDR3 length: 15; D gene: TRBD2; clone size: .; V gene: TRBV15; J gene: TRBJ2-5; CDR3 DNA: TGTGCCACCAGCTTCGGGACTAGCGGGAGAGAGACCCAGTACTTC; CDR3 protein: CATSFGTSGRETQYF
CDR3 length: 16; D gene: .; clone size: .; V gene: TRBV5-1; J gene: TRBJ1-2; CDR3 DNA: TGCGCCAGCAGCCAGAAGGTCGGACTCGACACAGAGGGCTACACCTTC; CDR3 protein: CASSQKVGLDTEGYTF
CDR3 length: 15; D gene: TRBD1; clone size: .; V gene: TRBV27; J gene: TRBJ1-4; CDR3 DNA: TGTGCCAGCAGTTCCGACAGGGGGCAAGAGGAAAAACTGTTTTTT; CDR3 protein: CASSSDRGQEEKLFF
CDR3 length: 14; D gene: .; clone size: .; V gene: TRBV10-1; J gene: TRBJ2-1; CDR3 DNA: TGCGCCAGCAGTGGGGGAGACTCCTACAATGAGCAGTTCTTC; CDR3 protein: CASSGGDSYNEQFF
CDR3 length: 14; D gene: .; clone size: .; V gene: TRBV7-3; J gene: TRBJ1-2; CDR3 DNA: TGTGCCAGCAGCCAGAATGCCCGGGTCGGCGGCTACACCTTC; CDR3 protein: CASSQNARVGGYTF
CDR3 length: 15; D gene: .; clone size: few; V gene: TRBV30; J gene: TRBJ1-4; CDR3 DNA: TGTGCCTGGAGGGGGGGAGACGCAACTAATGAAAAACTGTTTTTT; CDR3 protein: CAWRGGDATNEKLFF
CDR3 length: 13; D gene: TRBD2; clone size: .; V gene: TRBV29-1; J gene: TRBJ2-7; CDR3 DNA: TGCAGCGCCGGGACTAGCGGGCCCGACGAGCAGTACTTC; CDR3 protein: CSAGTSGPDEQYF
CDR3 length: 15; D gene: .; clone size: once; V gene: TRBV28; J gene: TRBJ2-1; CDR3 DNA: TGTGCCAGCAGTCAACAGGTGAGCTCCTACAATGAGCAGTTCTTC; CDR3 protein: CASSQQVSSYNEQFF
CDR3 length: 14; D gene: TRBD1; clone size: .; V gene: TRBV6-5; J gene: TRBJ1-1; CDR3 DNA: TGTGCCAGCGGCCGACAGGGAATGAACACTGAAGCTTTCTTT; CDR3 protein: CASGRQGMNTEAFF
CDR3 length: 11; D gene: TRBD1; clone size: .; V gene: TRBV30; J gene: TRBJ2-7; CDR3 DNA: TGTGCCTGGAGCGGGGACAGCGAGCAGTACTTC; CDR3 protein: CAWSGDSEQYF